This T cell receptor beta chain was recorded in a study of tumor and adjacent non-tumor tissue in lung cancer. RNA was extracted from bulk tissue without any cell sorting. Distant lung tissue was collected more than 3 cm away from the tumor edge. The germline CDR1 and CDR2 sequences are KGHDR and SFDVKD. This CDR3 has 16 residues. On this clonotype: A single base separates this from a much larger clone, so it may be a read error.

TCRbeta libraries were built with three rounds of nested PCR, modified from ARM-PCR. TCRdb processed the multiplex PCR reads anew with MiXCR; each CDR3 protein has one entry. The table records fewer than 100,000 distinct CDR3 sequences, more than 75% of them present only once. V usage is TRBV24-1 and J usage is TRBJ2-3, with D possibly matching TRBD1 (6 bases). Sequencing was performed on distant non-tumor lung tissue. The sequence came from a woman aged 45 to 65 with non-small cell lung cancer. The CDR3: CATSDTGTSETDMQYF. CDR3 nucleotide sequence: TGTGCCACCAGTGATACCGGGACATCGGAAACAGATATGCAGTATTTT.